The 25 T cell receptor beta chains below come from one sample, sequenced in a study of cytotoxic CD8 clonotypes in ibrutinib-treated CLL. Produced via immunoSEQ multiplex PCR; TCRdb's table is partial and in-frame only. The sample has hundreds of thousands of clones, roughly 80% seen once; the top ten hold approximately 7%. Sequenced here: PBMCs, sampled before ibrutinib treatment. Source of these receptors: a human donor with chronic lymphocytic leukemia.

The V gene is TRBV7-2, the J gene TRBJ2-1; either TRBD1 or TRBD2 may fit D (5 bases each). Germline loops: CDR1 SGHTA, CDR2 FQGNSA. The CDR3 totals 14 residues. The V and J ends lost 5 bases and 2 bases respectively, with 10 bases between them. This CDR3 reads CASSATGPYNEQFF. CDR3 DNA sequence: TGTGCCAGCAGCGCCACGGGACCCTACAATGAGCAGTTCTTC.

The chain has TRBV7-2 and TRBJ2-2; 10 bases agree with TRBD2. This CDR3 has 15 amino acids. Looked up from germline, CDR1 is SGHTA and CDR2 is FQGNSA. V dropped 2 bases and J dropped 6; count of bases not matched to a gene: 3. CDR3 in amino acids: CASSLRLAGAGELFF. DNA of the CDR3: TGTGCCAGCAGCTTACGCCTAGCGGGAGCCGGGGAGCTGTTTTTT.

This clone was picked up one time. The chain has TRBV27 and TRBJ1-2, with no clear D. V was clipped by 0 bases and J by 3 bases, with 8 bases between them. This CDR3 contains 14 residues. The germline V gene encodes CDR1 MNHEY and CDR2 SMNVEV (reference sequence). The CDR3 coding sequence is TGTGCCAGCAGTTTATCGAAGGCAGACTATGGCTACACCTTC. Protein product: CASSLSKADYGYTF.

This rearrangement joins TRBV5-6 to TRBJ1-2; 12 bases align to TRBD1. The germline gives CDR1 SGHDT, CDR2 YYEEEE. The ends lost 4 bases at V and 7 bases at J; junction bases unmatched: 5. The CDR3 consists of 14 residues. CDR3 DNA: TGTGCCAGCAGCATGGGACAGGGGGCAGTTGGCTACACCTTC. Residues: CASSMGQGAVGYTF. The complete variable domain, with remaining parts taken from reference TRBV5-6 and TRBJ1-2, reads DAGVTQSPTHLIKTRGQQVTLRCSPKSGHDTVSWYQQALGQGPQFIFQYYEEEERQRGNFPDRFSGHQFPNYSSELNVNALLLGDSALYLCASSMGQGAVGYTFGSGTRLTVV.

The sample holds a few counts of this clone. This chain links TRBV4-3 with TRBJ1-2; D uncertain. Trimming took off 0 bases at V and 1 base at J, with 6 bases between the two ends. Germline lookup yields CDR1 LGHNA and CDR2 YSLEER. This CDR3 has 14 amino acids. The CDR3 DNA sequence: TGCGCCAGCAGCCAAGATCGAGGTAACTATGGCTACACCTTC. The encoded protein is CASSQDRGNYGYTF.

This clone was seen a handful of times. CDR3: CASGRTSGRETQYF. The CDR3 coding sequence is TGTGCCAGCGGGCGGACTAGCGGGAGAGAGACCCAGTACTTC. This chain links TRBV6-5 with TRBJ2-5; 13 bases are shared with TRBD2. The CDR3 consists of 14 residues. V lost 8 bases and J lost 4; bases outside the gene matches: 4. From germline, CDR1 is MNHEY and CDR2 SVGAGI.

The chain employs TRBV4-2 and TRBJ2-7; D perhaps matches TRBD1 (5 bases). The V and J ends lost 2 bases and 2 bases respectively, with 13 bases between them. Per the germline V gene, CDR1 is LGHNA and CDR2 is YNFKEQ. The CDR3 has 15 amino acids. The CDR3 coding sequence is TGTGCCAGCAGCCAATCCCAGGGCGGCACCTACGAGCAGTACTTC. It yields the protein CASSQSQGGTYEQYF.

The genes are TRBV4-3 and TRBJ2-3; possible D gene TRBD2, 5 bases. This CDR3 has 18 amino acids. The V end lost 1 base, the J end lost 0 bases, and 17 bases lay between the germline ends. Germline CDR1 and CDR2: LGHNA and YSLEER. This CDR3 is CASSQVVTRRSSTDTQYF. CDR3 in DNA: TGCGCCAGCAGCCAAGTGGTCACCCGGAGGTCTAGCACAGATACGCAGTATTTT.

The rearrangement joins TRBV2 to TRBJ2-5; D call uncertain. Looked up from germline, CDR1 is SNHLY and CDR2 is FYNNEI. Trimming removed 4 bases from V and 4 bases from J, with 13 bases in between. The CDR3 extends over 14 amino acids. The CDR3 nucleotides read TGTGCCAGCAGTGGCGGTCAGCCAGGAGAGACCCAGTACTTC. This encodes CASSGGQPGETQYF.

This rearrangement joins TRBV30 to TRBJ1-1, with D unclear. Between the trimmed V and J ends, which lost 0 bases and 1 base, there was a span of 9 bases. This CDR3 is 14 amino acids long. Germline loops: CDR1 GTSNPN, CDR2 SVGIG (reference sequence). The CDR3, as DNA: TGTGCCTGGAGTGTATTTTTGGGGAACACTGAAGCTTTCTTT. It codes for CAWSVFLGNTEAFF.

This clone has a single count. The V and J genes are TRBV29-1 and TRBJ2-3, with unresolved D. The CDR3 contains 14 residues. Trimming shortened V by 7 bases and J by 1 base, and 15 bases separated the two germline ends. CDR1 and CDR2 (germline): SQVTM, ANQGSEA. For the CDR3, the DNA is TGCAGCGCTCGCCGGCGGATAGGCACAGATACGCAGTATTTT. Protein sequence: CSARRRIGTDTQYF.

The V gene is TRBV5-4, the J gene TRBJ1-2, with 8 bases identical to TRBD1. With 4 bases clipped from V and 4 bases from J, the junction kept 9 bases outside the gene matches. The germline V gene encodes CDR1 SGHNT and CDR2 YYREEE (reference sequence). This CDR3 has 15 amino acids. The CDR3 bases are TGTGCCAGCAGCCAAGAAGGGACAGGCGCCTATGGCTACACCTTC. Encoded protein: CASSQEGTGAYGYTF.

The CDR3 region has the DNA TGTGCCAGCAGCTTAGCTGGACTAGCGGGAGGGCCGGGTAATGAGCAGTTCTTC. It encodes CASSLAGLAGGPGNEQFF. This chain joins TRBV7-2 and TRBJ2-1, with TRBD2 identical over 15 bases. After removal of 0 bases from V and 7 bases from J, the junction contained 7 bases not matched to a gene. The CDR3 is 18 amino acids. The germline V gene encodes CDR1 SGHTA and CDR2 FQGNSA.

This sequence joins TRBV19 and TRBJ2-5, with D possibly being TRBD1 or TRBD2 (6 bases each). CDR1 LNHDA and CDR2 SQIVND come from the germline V gene (reference sequence). This CDR3 contains 15 residues. Trimming left V 3 bases short and J 4 bases short, with 15 bases between. CDR3 bases: TGTGCCAGTAGTATTTGGGGGGCTAGTACAGAGACCCAGTACTTC. This translates into CASSIWGASTETQYF.

V usage is TRBV7-9 and J usage is TRBJ2-5; TRBD2 aligns across 9 bases. Germline CDR1 SEHNR, CDR2 FQNEAQ (reference sequence). The CDR3 is 16 residues long. The ends lost 3 bases at V and 3 bases at J; junction bases unmatched: 8. In nucleotides, the CDR3 is TGTGCCAGCAGCTTTTGGGGACTAGCAGAAAAAGAGACCCAGTACTTC. This gives the protein CASSFWGLAEKETQYF. The complete variable domain, with remaining parts taken from reference TRBV7-9 and TRBJ2-5, reads DTGVSQNPRHKITKRGQNVTFRCDPISEHNRLYWYRQTLGQGPEFLTYFQNEAQLEKSRLLSDRFSAERPKGSFSTLEIQRTEQGDSAMYLCASSFWGLAEKETQYFGPGTRLLVL.

The chain couples TRBV19 to TRBJ1-4; 7 bases map to TRBD1. Losses at the gene ends were 5 bases for V and 8 bases for J; bases not matched to a gene: 11. The CDR3 runs to 15 residues. Per germline, CDR1 LNHDA and CDR2 SQIVND (reference sequence). CDR3 bases: TGTGCCAGTAGTGTGAGAAGGGGGCTTGACGAAAAACTGTTTTTT. The encoded protein is CASSVRRGLDEKLFF.

The CDR3 region has the DNA TGTGCCAGCAGCGTAGGAGACGGGAGGGCCTACAATGAGCAGTTCTTC. Protein: CASSVGDGRAYNEQFF. The chain recombines TRBV9 with TRBJ2-1; 8 bases match TRBD2. There are 16 residues in the CDR3. The J segment lost 2 bases and the V segment lost 0 bases, leaving 4 bases of the junction unmatched. Germline V CDR1 and CDR2: SGDLS, YYNGEE.

The V gene is TRBV9, the J gene TRBJ2-5; 9 nucleotides align to TRBD2. J gave up 3 bases and V 2 bases, and 5 bases lay outside the gene matches. The CDR3 is 15 residues long. CDR1 and CDR2 from the germline V gene are SGDLS and YYNGEE. CDR3 DNA sequence: TGTGCCAGCAGCGTGTTTAGCGGGAGTAAAGAGACCCAGTACTTC. Residues: CASSVFSGSKETQYF.

The chain combines TRBV9 with TRBJ1-1; D remains unclear. Germline V gene sequence: CDR1 SGDLS, CDR2 YYNGEE. Trimming left V 5 bases short and J 0 bases short, with 11 bases between. CDR3 length: 14 residues. The CDR3 reads CASSRAPMNTEAFF. CDR3 sequence (DNA): TGTGCCAGCAGTCGGGCGCCTATGAACACTGAAGCTTTCTTT.

The chain joins TRBV15 to TRBJ2-1; D uncertain. This CDR3 comprises 13 residues. V shed 3 bases and J shed 6 bases, with 9 bases lying between them. CDR1 is LNHNV, CDR2 YYDKDF, per germline (reference sequence). The CDR3: CATSRADVNEQFF. In nucleotides, the CDR3 is TGTGCCACCAGCAGGGCGGACGTCAATGAGCAGTTCTTC. The full variable domain, in which reference TRBV15 and TRBJ2-1 provide the parts outside the CDR3, is DAMVIQNPRYQVTQFGKPVTLSCSQTLNHNVMYWYQQKSSQAPKLLFHYYDKDFNNEADTPDNFQSRRPNTSFCFLDIRSPGLGDTAMYLCATSRADVNEQFFGPGTRLTVL.

J is TRBJ2-5 and V is TRBV7-7; 7 bases match TRBD1. This CDR3 is 15 amino acids long. Germline trimming cut 3 bases from V and 7 bases from J; bases unmatched to any gene: 11. The germline V gene encodes CDR1 SSHAT and CDR2 FNYEAQ (reference sequence). The CDR3 nucleotides read TGTGCCAGCAGCTTCCGACAGGGTGGGCAGGGGACCCAGTACTTC. Its protein product is CASSFRQGGQGTQYF.

The chain uses TRBV11-1 and TRBJ2-3; no clear D gene. CDR3 length: 12 amino acids. The V and J ends lost 5 bases and 5 bases respectively, with 8 bases between them. In germline, CDR1 is SGHAT, CDR2 FQDESV (reference sequence). The CDR3 sequence is CASSPKRDTQYF. CDR3 coding DNA: TGTGCCAGCAGCCCCAAGAGAGATACGCAGTATTTT.

This clone was detected only once. This chain joins TRBV7-2 and TRBJ2-7; tentatively, D is TRBD2 (6 bases). This CDR3 has 13 amino acids. Germline V CDR1 and CDR2: SGHTA, FQGNSA. With 3 bases removed from V and 3 bases from J, the gap between germline ends came to 9 bases. CDR3 nucleotides: TGTGCCAGCAGCTTCTCGGGAGTCTACGAGCAGTACTTC. It specifies CASSFSGVYEQYF. Based on the CDR3 plus reference TRBV7-2 and TRBJ2-7, the full variable domain is GAGVSQSPSNKVTEKGKDVELRCDPISGHTALYWYRQSLGQGLEFLIYFQGNSAPDKSGLPSDRFSAERTGGSVSTLTIQRTQQEDSAVYLCASSFSGVYEQYFGPGTRLTVT.

The CDR3 is CAWNPGQYTEAFF. The CDR3 DNA follows: TGTGCCTGGAACCCAGGGCAGTACACTGAAGCTTTCTTT. The chain is built from TRBV30 and TRBJ1-1; tentatively, D is TRBD1 (5 bases). Trimming shortened V by 4 bases and J by 3 bases, and 12 bases separated the two germline ends. The CDR3 is 13 amino acids. Germline V gene lookup returns CDR1 GTSNPN and CDR2 SVGIG (reference sequence).

V and J are TRBV6-5 and TRBJ2-7, with D perhaps being TRBD1 or TRBD2 (5 bases each). The CDR3 sequence is 14 residues long. Germline assignment: CDR1 MNHEY and CDR2 SVGAGI. Trimming left V 2 bases short and J 2 bases short, with 10 bases between. The CDR3: CASSYRGPTYEQYF. As DNA, the CDR3 is TGTGCCAGCAGTTACCGGGGACCTACCTACGAGCAGTACTTC.